This passage covers 4 T cell receptor beta chains from one sample sequenced in a study of T cell repertoires in cytomegalovirus infection. A single record per CDR3 protein comes from TCRdb applying MiXCR to the reads. The data hold about a million distinct CDR3 sequences, with around 29% observed a single time. The antigens of these receptors remain unknown. Sample: cultured CD8+ T cells from PBMCs, taken from culture after CMV antigen stimulation. These receptors were collected from a human donor in good health (CMV status not recorded). Some clones in this sample may be carry-over from other donors' samples.

A remark on this clonotype: Being one base from a much bigger clone, this may be a read error. The rearrangement links TRBV7-2 to TRBJ2-7; TRBD2 matches at 15 bases. CDR1 SGHTA and CDR2 FQGNSA come from the germline V gene. The length of the CDR3 is 16 residues. Trimming removed 6 bases from V and 5 bases from J; junction bases left unmatched: 8. CDR3 coding DNA: TGTGCCAGCAGTAGGACTAGCGGGGGGGTCCGCCACGAGCAGTACTTC. Amino acid sequence: CASSRTSGGVRHEQYF. The entire variable domain, with the rest obtained from reference TRBV7-2 and TRBJ2-7, is as follows: GAGVSQSPSNKVTEKGKDVELRCDPISGHTALYWYRQSLGQGLEFLIYFQGNSAPDKSGLPSDRFSAERTGGSVSTLTIQRTQQEDSAVYLCASSRTSGGVRHEQYFGPGTRLTVT.

The chain is built from TRBV12-5 and TRBJ1-4; D gene uncertain. Trimming left V 1 base short and J 7 bases short, with 22 bases between. CDR1 and CDR2 (germline): LGHNT, FRNRAP. There are 18 residues in the CDR3. The CDR3 is CASGLGVPWVPHSEKLFF. The CDR3 DNA sequence: TGTGCTAGTGGTTTGGGTGTGCCGTGGGTACCGCACAGTGAAAAACTGTTTTTT.

Here the CDR3 reads CSARTRQEQETQYF. Here the CDR3 DNA reads TGCAGTGCTAGAACCCGACAGGAGCAAGAGACCCAGTACTTC. V and J are TRBV20-1 and TRBJ2-5; possible D gene TRBD1, 6 bases. Per germline, CDR1 DFQATT and CDR2 SNEGSKA (reference sequence). Trimming left V 2 bases short and J 2 bases short, with 12 bases between. This CDR3 has 14 amino acids.

The chain carries TRBV3-1 and TRBJ1-6, with 7 bases identical to TRBD1. V trimming: 1 base; J trimming: 7 bases; junction bases outside the gene matches: 10. The germline CDR1 and CDR2 sequences are LGHDT and YNNKEL (reference sequence). CDR3 length: 17 residues. CDR3 region: CASSQGGTARKNSPLHF. The CDR3 bases are TGTGCCAGCAGCCAAGGGGGGACAGCCCGGAAGAATTCACCCCTCCACTTT. The entire variable domain, with the rest obtained from reference TRBV3-1 and TRBJ1-6, is as follows: DTAVSQTPKYLVTQMGNDKSIKCEQNLGHDTMYWYKQDSKKFLKIMFSYNNKELIINETVPNRFSPKSPDKAHLNLHINSLELGDSAVYFCASSQGGTARKNSPLHFGNGTRLTVT.